This T cell receptor beta chain emerged from a study of blood T cell repertoires in COVID-19. Study background: There were acute and convalescent COVID-19 samples, and they came from the United States, Italy and Spain. Nucleic acid was either cDNA or gDNA, and it came from T cells, B-cell-depleted T cells, or PBMCs.

The V and J ends lost 6 bases and 4 bases, in that order; junction bases with no gene match: 7. Germline V gene data show CDR1 as MDHEN and CDR2 as SYDVKM. The CDR3 spans 14 residues. Authors' data handling: Counts of nucleated cells, estimated from reference gene primer amplification, were obtained. Clones were sequenced by immunoSEQ multiplex PCR, and TCRdb holds only the in-frame ones, with some missing. V, J and clone size reflect that table, while D and trimming were determined from the DNA. The table includes roughly 220,000 clones, 84% detected once. V is TRBV28 and J is TRBJ2-5; 8 bases are shared with TRBD1. Sequencing was carried out using peripheral blood. This receptor was obtained from a man aged 30 to 39 with active or convalescent COVID-19. DNA for the CDR3: TGTGCCAGCAGCCTTCGGACAGGGAGAGAGACCCAGTACTTC. Translated, it gives CASSLRTGRETQYF.